This TCR beta chain is drawn from a study of blood T cells in healthy people across ages (dated by TCRdb to 2013 to 2016). At the level of the whole study: In model experiments, template switching captured about one uniquely barcoded TCR beta cDNA molecule for every two T cells. Age-related changes in TCR beta repertoire diversity were measured in the study by deep sequencing normalized with unique cDNA molecular identifiers. The donors were divided into four age groups: young (average around 16 years), middle-aged (about 40), aged (about 56) and long-lived (approximately 74). To avoid experimental bias, donors of different ages were randomly spread across the sequencing lanes. Two additional independent replicas of 1 million unique cDNA reads from the same blood draw were analyzed for two donors (one aged 18 to 30 and one aged 80 or older). Results the study describes overall, beyond this receptor: As age increased, observed TCR beta diversity per million T cells dropped in a roughly linear way, and a significant reduction was already evident by age 40. Because donor CMV infection status was unknown, age-related changes in expanded clonotypes were potentially confounded. Total diversity estimates from one million sequenced T cells were considered lower bounds and underestimates. There was a strong correlation between observed TCR beta diversity and the percentage of naive T cells measured by flow cytometry. Conclusive comparison of naive and antigen-experienced compartments was prevented by the profiling of bulk unsorted PBMCs. Compared with the aged group, the long-lived group had more naive CD4+ T cells, fewer expanded clones and increased TCR diversity, a pattern suggesting age selection.

The library was made by 5' RACE. The sequencing machine was an Illumina HiSeq 2500. A second PCR of roughly 7 to 11 cycles was performed with a sample-barcoded 5' primer and a J-beta primer mix. Each TCR beta cDNA molecule received a unique molecular identifier from a template-switch 5' adaptor carrying 12 random nucleotides. Each sample yielded at least 3 million CDR3-containing paired-end reads. All of the RNA was converted into first-strand cDNA using the Mint cDNA synthesis kit, with a TRBC-specific oligonucleotide serving as the primer. After uracil-DNA glycosylase treatment, a first 18-cycle PCR used universal primers M1SS and BC2_uni_R on all cDNA. From the authors' description of their analysis: For normalization, 1 million high-quality reads were randomly selected from each sample, with every read carrying a distinct molecular identifier. Instead of being binned into consensus sequences, reads that shared molecular identifiers were thrown out. MiTCR, with a Q25 quality threshold and the strictest error-elimination algorithm, was used for CDR3 identification, clonotype clustering and error correction. A nonparametric unseen species model with Euler transformation was used to estimate lower-bound total TCR beta diversity. TCRdb ran its own pipeline on the public reads, namely fastp trimming at Q25 and MiXCR clone calling, and kept in-frame beta chains. Rows are combined by CDR3 protein, so each entry shows the most common genes and DNA. It is TCRdb's table, rather than the study itself, that gives the V and J calls and clone size. The sample table shows 850,000 to 1,100,000 distinct CDR3 sequences, and more than 30% are seen once. The top ten clones comprise around 13% of the sample.

The donors were some 36 Caucasian individuals from Russia, aged roughly 6 to 95 years, who were systemically healthy. Around 10 milliliters of peripheral blood were drawn from each donor into EDTA-treated Vacutainer tubes. Ficoll-Paque density-gradient centrifugation was used to isolate PBMCs, with at least 7 million per sample. Trizol reagent was used to extract total RNA from the PBMCs, yielding at least 6 micrograms per sample. The percentages of naive CD45RAhigh/CD27high T cells were determined by flow cytometry on a PBMC aliquot from every donor. A remark on this clonotype: The antigen this receptor binds is unknown. Base qualities are missing; no much larger clone stands one base away.

Counted from cysteine to phenylalanine, this CDR3 has 16 amino acids. The DNA shown is the 48-base CDR3, in frame from base 1. From the germline V gene, CDR1 is MNHNS and CDR2 is SASEGT. Trimming costs V 6 bases and J 0 bases, and their ends lie 14 bases apart. The chain links TRBV6-1 with TRBJ2-2; the D segment could be TRBD1, given 5 matching bases. Source material: blood. The clonotype comes from a man aged 18 to 29 in good health. CDR3 reads: CASSEQVIANTGELFF. The nucleotide sequence is given as TGTGCCAGCAGCGAACAGGTTATCGCGAACACCGGGGAGCTGTTTTTT.